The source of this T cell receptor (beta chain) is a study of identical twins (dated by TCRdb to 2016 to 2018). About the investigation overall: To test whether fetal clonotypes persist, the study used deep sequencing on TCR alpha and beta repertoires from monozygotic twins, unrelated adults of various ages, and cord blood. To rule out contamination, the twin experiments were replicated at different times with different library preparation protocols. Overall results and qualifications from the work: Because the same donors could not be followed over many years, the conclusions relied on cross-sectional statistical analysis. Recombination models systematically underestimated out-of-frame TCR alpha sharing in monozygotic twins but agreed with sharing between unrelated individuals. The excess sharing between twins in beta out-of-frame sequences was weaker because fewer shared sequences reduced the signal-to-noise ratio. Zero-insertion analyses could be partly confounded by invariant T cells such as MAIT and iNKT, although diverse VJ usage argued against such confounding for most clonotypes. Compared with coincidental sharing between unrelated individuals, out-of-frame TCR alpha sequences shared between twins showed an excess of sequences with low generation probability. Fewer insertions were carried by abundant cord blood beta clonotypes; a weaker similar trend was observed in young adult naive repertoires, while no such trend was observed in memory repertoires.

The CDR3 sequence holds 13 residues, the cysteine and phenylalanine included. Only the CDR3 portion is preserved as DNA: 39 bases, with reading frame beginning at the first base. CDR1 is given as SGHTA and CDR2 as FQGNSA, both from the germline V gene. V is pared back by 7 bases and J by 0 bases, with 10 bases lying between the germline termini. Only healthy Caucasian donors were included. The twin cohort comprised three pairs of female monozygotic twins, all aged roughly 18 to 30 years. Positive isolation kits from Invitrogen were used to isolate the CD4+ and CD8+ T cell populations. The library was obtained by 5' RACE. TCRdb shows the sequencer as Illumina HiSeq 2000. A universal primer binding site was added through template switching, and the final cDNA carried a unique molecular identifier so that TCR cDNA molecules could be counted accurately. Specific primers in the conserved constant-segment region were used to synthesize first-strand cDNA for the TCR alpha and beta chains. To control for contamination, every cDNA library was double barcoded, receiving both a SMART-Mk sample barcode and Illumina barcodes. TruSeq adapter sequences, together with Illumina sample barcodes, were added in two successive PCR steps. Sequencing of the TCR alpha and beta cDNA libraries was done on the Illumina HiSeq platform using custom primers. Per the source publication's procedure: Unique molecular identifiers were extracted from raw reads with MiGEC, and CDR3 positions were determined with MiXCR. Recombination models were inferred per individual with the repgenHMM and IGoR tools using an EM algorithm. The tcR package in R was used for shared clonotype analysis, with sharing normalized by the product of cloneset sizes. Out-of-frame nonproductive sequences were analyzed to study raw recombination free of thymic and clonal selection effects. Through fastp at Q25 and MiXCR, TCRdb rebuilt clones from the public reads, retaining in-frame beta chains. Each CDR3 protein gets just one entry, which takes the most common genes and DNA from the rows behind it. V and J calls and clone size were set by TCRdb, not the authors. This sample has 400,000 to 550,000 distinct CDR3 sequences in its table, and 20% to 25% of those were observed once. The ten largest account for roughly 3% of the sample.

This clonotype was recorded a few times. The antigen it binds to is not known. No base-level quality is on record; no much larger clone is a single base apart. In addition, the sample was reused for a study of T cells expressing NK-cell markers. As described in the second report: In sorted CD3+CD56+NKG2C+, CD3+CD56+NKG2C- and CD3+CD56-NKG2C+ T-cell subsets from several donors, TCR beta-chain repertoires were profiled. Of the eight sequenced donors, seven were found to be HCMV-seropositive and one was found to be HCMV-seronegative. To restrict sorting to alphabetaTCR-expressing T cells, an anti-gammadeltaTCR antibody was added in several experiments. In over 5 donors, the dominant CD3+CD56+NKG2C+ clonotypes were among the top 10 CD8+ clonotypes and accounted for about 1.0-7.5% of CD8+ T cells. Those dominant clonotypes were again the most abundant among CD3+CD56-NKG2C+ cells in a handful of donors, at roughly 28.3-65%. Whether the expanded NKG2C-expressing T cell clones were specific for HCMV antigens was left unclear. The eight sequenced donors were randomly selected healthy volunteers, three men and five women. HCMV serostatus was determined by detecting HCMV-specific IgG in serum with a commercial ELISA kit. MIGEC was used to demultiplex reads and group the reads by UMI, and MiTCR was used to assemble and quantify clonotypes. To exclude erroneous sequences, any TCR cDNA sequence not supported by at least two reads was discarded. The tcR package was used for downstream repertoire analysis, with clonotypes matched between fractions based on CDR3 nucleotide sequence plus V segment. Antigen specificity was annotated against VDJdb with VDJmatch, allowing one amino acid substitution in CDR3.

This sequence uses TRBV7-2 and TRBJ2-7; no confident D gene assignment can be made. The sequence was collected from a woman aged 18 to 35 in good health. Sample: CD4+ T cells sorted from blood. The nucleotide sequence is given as TGTGCCAGCAAGGGATCCCTCTCCTACGAGCAGTACTTC. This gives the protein CASKGSLSYEQYF.